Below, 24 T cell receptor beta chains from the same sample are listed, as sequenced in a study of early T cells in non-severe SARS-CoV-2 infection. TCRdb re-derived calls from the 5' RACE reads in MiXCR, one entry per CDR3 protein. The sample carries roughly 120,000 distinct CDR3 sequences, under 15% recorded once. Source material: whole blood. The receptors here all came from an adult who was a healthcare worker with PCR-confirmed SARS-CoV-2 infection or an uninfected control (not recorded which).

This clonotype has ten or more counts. Here the CDR3 DNA reads TGTGCCAGCAGCTCTCCGCGCCACAGGGGGTACGAGCAGTACTTC. Its translation is CASSSPRHRGYEQYF. The V gene is TRBV11-2, the J gene TRBJ2-7, with 8 bases identical to TRBD1. The CDR3 contains 15 residues. Germline lookup yields CDR1 SGHAT and CDR2 FQNNGV. V gave up 4 bases and J gave up 4 bases; unmatched junction bases: 9.

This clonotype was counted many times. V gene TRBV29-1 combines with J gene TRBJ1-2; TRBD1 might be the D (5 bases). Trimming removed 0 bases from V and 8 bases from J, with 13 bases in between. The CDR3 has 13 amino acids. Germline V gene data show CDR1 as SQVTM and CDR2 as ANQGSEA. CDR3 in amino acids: CSVEDPGEDGYTF. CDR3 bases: TGCAGCGTTGAAGATCCGGGGGAGGACGGCTACACCTTC. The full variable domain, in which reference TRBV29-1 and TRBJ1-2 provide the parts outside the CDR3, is SAVISQKPSRDICQRGTSLTIQCQVDSQVTMMFWYRQQPGQSLTLIATANQGSEATYESGFVIDKFPISRPNLTFSTLTVSNMSPEDSSIYLCSVEDPGEDGYTFGSGTRLTVV.

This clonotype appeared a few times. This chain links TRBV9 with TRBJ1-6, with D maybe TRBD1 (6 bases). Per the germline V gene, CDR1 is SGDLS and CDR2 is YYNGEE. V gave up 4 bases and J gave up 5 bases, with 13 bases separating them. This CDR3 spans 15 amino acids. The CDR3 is CASSPLGTNNSPLHF. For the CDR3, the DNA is TGTGCCAGCAGCCCCCTTGGGACAAATAATTCACCCCTCCACTTT.

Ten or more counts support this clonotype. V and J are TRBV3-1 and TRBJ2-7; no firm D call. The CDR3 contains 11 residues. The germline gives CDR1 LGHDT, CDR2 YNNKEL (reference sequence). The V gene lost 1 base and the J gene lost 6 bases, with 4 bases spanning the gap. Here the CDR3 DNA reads TGTGCCAGCAGCCAAGGGGTCGAGCAGTACTTC. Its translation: CASSQGVEQYF.

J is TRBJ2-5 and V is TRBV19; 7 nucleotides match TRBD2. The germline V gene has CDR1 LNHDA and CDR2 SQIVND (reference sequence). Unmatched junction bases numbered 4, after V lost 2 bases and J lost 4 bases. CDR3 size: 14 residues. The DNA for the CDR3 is TGTGCCAGTAGTATAAGCGGGGTCATAGAGACCCAGTACTTC. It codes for CASSISGVIETQYF.

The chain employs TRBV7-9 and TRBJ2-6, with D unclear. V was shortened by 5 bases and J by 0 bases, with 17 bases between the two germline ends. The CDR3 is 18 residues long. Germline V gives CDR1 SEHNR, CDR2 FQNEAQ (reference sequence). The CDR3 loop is CASSPWAVVDSGANVLTF. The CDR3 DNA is TGTGCCAGCAGCCCCTGGGCAGTAGTGGACTCTGGGGCCAACGTCCTGACTTTC.

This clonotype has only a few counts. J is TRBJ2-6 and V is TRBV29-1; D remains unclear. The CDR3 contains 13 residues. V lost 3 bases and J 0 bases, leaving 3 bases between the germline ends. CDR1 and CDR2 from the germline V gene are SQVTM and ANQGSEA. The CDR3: CSVEGSGANVLTF. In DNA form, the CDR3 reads TGCAGCGTTGAGGGCTCTGGGGCCAACGTCCTGACTTTC.

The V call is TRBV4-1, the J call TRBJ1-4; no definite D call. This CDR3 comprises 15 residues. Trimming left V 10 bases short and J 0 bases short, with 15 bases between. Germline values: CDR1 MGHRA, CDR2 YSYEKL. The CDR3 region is CATKKTGTTNEKLFF. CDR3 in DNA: TGCGCCACCAAAAAAACCGGGACAACTAATGAAAAACTGTTTTTT.

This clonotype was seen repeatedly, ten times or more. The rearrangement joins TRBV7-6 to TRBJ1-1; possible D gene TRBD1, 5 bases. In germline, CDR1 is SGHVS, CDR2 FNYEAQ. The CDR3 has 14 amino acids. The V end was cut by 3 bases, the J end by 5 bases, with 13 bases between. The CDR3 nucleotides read TGTGCCAGCAGCTTGGGACCAAAAGGGACTGAAGCTTTCTTT. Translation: CASSLGPKGTEAFF.

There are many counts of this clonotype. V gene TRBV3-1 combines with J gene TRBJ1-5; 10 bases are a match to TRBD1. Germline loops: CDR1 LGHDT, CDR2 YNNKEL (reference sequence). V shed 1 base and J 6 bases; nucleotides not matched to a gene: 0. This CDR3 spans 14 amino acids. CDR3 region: CASSQGTGGQPQHF. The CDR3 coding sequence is TGTGCCAGCAGCCAAGGGACAGGGGGTCAGCCCCAGCATTTT. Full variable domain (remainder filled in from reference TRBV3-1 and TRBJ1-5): DTAVSQTPKYLVTQMGNDKSIKCEQNLGHDTMYWYKQDSKKFLKIMFSYNNKELIINETVPNRFSPKSPDKAHLNLHINSLELGDSAVYFCASSQGTGGQPQHFGDGTRLSIL.

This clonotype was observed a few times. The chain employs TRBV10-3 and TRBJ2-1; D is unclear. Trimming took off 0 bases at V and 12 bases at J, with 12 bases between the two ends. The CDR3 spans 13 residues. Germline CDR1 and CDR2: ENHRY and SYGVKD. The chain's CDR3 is CAISESSSKGQFF. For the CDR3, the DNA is TGTGCCATCAGTGAGTCTTCTTCCAAGGGGCAGTTCTTC.

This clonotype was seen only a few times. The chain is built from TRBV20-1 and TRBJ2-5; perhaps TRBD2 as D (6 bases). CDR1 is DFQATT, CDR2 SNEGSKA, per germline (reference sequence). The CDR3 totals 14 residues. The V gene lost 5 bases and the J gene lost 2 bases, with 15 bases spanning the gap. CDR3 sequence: CSAPYWGEQETQYF. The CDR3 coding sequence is TGCAGTGCTCCTTATTGGGGGGAGCAAGAGACCCAGTACTTC.

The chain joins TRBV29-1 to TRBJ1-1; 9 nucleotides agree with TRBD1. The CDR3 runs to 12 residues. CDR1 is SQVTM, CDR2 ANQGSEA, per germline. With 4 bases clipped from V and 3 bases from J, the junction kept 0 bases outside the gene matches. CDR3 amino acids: CSVGDRDTEAFF. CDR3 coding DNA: TGCAGCGTTGGGGACAGGGACACTGAAGCTTTCTTT.

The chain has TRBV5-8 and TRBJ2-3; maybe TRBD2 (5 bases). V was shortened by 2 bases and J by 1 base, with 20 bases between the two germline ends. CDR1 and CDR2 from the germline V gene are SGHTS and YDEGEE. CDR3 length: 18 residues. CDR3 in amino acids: CASSFVGDLADCTDTQYF. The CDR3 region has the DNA TGTGCCAGCAGCTTTGTCGGAGACCTTGCGGACTGCACAGATACGCAGTATTTT.

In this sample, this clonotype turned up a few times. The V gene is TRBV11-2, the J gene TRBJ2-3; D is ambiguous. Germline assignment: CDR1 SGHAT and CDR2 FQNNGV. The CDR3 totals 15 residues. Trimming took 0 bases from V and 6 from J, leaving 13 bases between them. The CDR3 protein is CASSLDWPGGDTQYF. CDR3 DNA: TGTGCCAGCAGCTTAGACTGGCCAGGTGGGGATACGCAGTATTTT.

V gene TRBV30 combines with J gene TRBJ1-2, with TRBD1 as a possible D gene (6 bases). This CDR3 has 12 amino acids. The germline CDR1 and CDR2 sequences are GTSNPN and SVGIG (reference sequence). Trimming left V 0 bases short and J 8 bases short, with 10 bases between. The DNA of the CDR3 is TGTGCCTGGAGTGTAGGGGGACCCGGCTACACCTTC. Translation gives CAWSVGGPGYTF. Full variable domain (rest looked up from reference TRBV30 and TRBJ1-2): SQTIHQWPATLVQPVGSPLSLECTVEGTSNPNLYWYRQAAGRGLQLLFYSVGIGQISSEVPQNLSASRPQDRQFILSSKKLLLSDSGFYLCAWSVGGPGYTFGSGTRLTVV.

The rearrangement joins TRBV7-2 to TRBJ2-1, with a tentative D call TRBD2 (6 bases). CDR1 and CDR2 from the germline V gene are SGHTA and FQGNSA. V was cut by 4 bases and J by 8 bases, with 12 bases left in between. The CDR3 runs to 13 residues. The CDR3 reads CASSWDSGDEQFF. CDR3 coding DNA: TGTGCCAGCAGCTGGGATAGCGGCGATGAGCAGTTCTTC.

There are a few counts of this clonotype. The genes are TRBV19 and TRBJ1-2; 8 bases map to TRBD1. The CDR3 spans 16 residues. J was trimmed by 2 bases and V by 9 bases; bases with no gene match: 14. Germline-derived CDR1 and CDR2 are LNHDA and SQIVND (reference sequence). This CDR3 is CASRDRPTGGNYGYTF. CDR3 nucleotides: TGTGCCAGCCGGGACAGGCCAACGGGAGGGAACTATGGCTACACCTTC.

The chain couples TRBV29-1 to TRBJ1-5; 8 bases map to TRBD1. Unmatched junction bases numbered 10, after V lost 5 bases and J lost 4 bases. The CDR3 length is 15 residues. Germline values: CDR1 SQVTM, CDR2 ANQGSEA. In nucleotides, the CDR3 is TGCAGCGTTTCTACCGGGACAGGAGGTAATCAGCCCCAGCATTTT. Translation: CSVSTGTGGNQPQHF.

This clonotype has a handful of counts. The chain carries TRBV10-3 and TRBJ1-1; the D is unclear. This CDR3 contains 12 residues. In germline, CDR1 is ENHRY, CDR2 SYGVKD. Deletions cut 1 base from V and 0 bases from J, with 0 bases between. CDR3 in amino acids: CAISELNTEAFF. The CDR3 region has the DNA TGTGCCATCAGTGAGTTGAACACTGAAGCTTTCTTT.

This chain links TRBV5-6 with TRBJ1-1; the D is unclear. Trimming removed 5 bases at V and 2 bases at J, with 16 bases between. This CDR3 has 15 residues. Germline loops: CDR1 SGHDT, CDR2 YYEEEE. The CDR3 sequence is CASRSRGSRNTEAFF. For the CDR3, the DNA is TGTGCCAGCAGATCCCGAGGGTCCCGCAACACTGAAGCTTTCTTT.

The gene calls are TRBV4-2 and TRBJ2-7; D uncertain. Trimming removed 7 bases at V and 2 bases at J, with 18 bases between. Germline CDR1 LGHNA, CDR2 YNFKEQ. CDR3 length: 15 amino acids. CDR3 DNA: TGTGCCAGCACCCCCGACTCGTTAAAAACCTACGAGCAGTACTTC. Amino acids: CASTPDSLKTYEQYF.

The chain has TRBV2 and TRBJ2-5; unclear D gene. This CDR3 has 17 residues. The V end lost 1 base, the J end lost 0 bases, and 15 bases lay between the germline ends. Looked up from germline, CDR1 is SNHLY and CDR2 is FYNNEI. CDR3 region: CASSEEQNLLYQETQYF. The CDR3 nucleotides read TGTGCCAGCAGTGAAGAACAGAATCTACTGTACCAAGAGACCCAGTACTTC.

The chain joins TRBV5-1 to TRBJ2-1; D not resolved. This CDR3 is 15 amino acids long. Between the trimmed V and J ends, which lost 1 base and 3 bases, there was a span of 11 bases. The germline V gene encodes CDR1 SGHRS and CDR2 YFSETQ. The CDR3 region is CASSLMTTSYNEQFF. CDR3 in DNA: TGCGCCAGCAGCTTGATGACAACGAGCTACAATGAGCAGTTCTTC.